This T cell receptor beta chain stems from a study of blood T cells in healthy people across ages. It was with a sample-barcoded 5' primer and a J-beta primer mix that a second PCR of roughly 6 to 12 cycles was run. A single record per CDR3 protein comes from TCRdb applying MiXCR to the 5' RACE reads. This sample carries around 800,000 distinct CDR3 sequences, about 53% of them seen once, and the ten largest clones take about two fifths. A word on this clonotype: The antigen is unknown.

Study-level results: Per million T cells, TCR beta diversity dropped about linearly as age rose.

Germline-derived CDR1 and CDR2 are SGHTA and FQGTGA. The length of the CDR3 is 16 residues. The receptor's source is a man older than 75 in good health. Sequenced: blood. The gene calls are TRBV7-3 and TRBJ2-1, with TRBD2 identical over 9 bases. TRBJ2-7 explains the end of the DNA better; the J call may be wrong. CDR3 in DNA: TGTGCCAGCAGCTTACGCGGGAGGGACTCCTACAATGAGCAGTACTTC. It is translated as CASSLRGRDSYNEQYF.